The 15 T cell receptor beta chains below were found in one sample sequenced in a study of blood T cell repertoires in COVID-19 (dated by TCRdb to 2020 to 2022). To prepare the library, the immunoSEQ multiplex PCR assay was applied. The table was pulled from immuneACCESS by TCRdb, which kept in-frame rearrangements only. Such tables lose some clones; where checked, under half of the loss comes from unresolved V genes, and the rest has no known cause. Here the sample has around 100,000 clones; about 90% occur a single time. The top ten hold over 7% of the sample. What was sequenced was peripheral blood. The receptors stem from a young man in a cohort sampled during active COVID-19.

Written as DNA, the CDR3 is TGCGCCAGCAGCCAAGTTAGACTAGCGGGGGCGGAAGCCTCAGATACGCAGTATTTT. Its protein is CASSQVRLAGAEASDTQYF. This sequence joins TRBV4-1 and TRBJ2-3; TRBD2 matches 12 bases. V lost 1 base and J lost 4; bases outside the gene matches: 12. The germline V gene encodes CDR1 MGHRA and CDR2 YSYEKL. The CDR3 totals 19 residues.

The chain carries TRBV19 and TRBJ1-2, with D tentatively TRBD1 (5 bases). Trimming stripped 7 bases from V and 1 base from J, with 13 bases between. This CDR3 is 14 amino acids long. The germline V gene has CDR1 LNHDA and CDR2 SQIVND (reference sequence). The CDR3 nucleotides are TGTGCCAGTACCAGGGACTCCTTTAACTATGGCTACACCTTC. It specifies CASTRDSFNYGYTF.

This clone was counted only a few times. This chain joins TRBV11-2 and TRBJ2-3, with D tentatively TRBD2 (6 bases). The V gene's germline CDR1 is SGHAT and CDR2 FQNNGV. V gave up 5 bases and J gave up 1 base, with 10 bases separating them. The CDR3 consists of 14 residues. This CDR3 is CASSRGMGTDTQYF. DNA for the CDR3: TGTGCCAGCAGCCGGGGGATGGGCACAGATACGCAGTATTTT. Combining the CDR3 with reference TRBV11-2 and TRBJ2-3 gives the whole variable domain EAGVAQSPRYKIIEKRQSVAFWCNPISGHATLYWYQQILGQGPKLLIQFQNNGVVDDSQLPKDRFSAERLKGVDSTLKIQPAKLEDSAVYLCASSRGMGTDTQYFGPGTRLTVL.

The chain uses TRBV5-1 and TRBJ2-3; the D gene is possibly TRBD2 (6 bases). Germline V gene lookup returns CDR1 SGHRS and CDR2 YFSETQ. The V end lost 2 bases, the J end lost 5 bases, and 18 bases lay between the germline ends. The CDR3 has 16 residues. The CDR3 DNA follows: TGCGCCAGCAGCTTTTCAAGCGGGCGCGGTAAAGATACGCAGTATTTT. Encoded protein: CASSFSSGRGKDTQYF.

This clone was seen once. The chain is built from TRBV6-1 and TRBJ1-5; maybe TRBD1 (6 bases). Trimming took off 1 base at V and 5 bases at J, with 24 bases between the two ends. The CDR3 extends over 19 amino acids. Germline V gene data show CDR1 as MNHNS and CDR2 as SASEGT. This CDR3 reads CASSEGSGTIFLSDQPQHF. Here the CDR3 DNA reads TGTGCCAGCAGTGAAGGCTCCGGGACAATCTTCCTTTCGGATCAGCCCCAGCATTTT.

CDR3 sequence reads: CASRGGNADTQYF. CDR3 DNA: TGTGCCAGTAGAGGGGGAAACGCAGATACGCAGTATTTT. The chain couples TRBV19 to TRBJ2-3, with D possibly matching TRBD1 (6 bases). This CDR3 is built from 13 residues. From germline, CDR1 is LNHDA and CDR2 SQIVND (reference sequence). V gave up 6 bases and J gave up 4 bases, with 11 bases separating them.

V usage is TRBV5-1 and J usage is TRBJ2-1; TRBD1 matches at 9 bases. Germline V gene data show CDR1 as SGHRS and CDR2 as YFSETQ. The CDR3 runs to 15 residues. V lost 5 bases, J lost 4 bases, and 7 bases stayed unmatched. The CDR3 protein is CASRAGTGTYNEQFF. The CDR3 DNA reads as TGCGCCAGCAGGGCCGGGACAGGGACTTACAATGAGCAGTTCTTC.

The chain joins TRBV6-5 to TRBJ2-7; TRBD2 matches at 8 bases. The CDR3 has 13 residues. V lost 6 bases and J lost 4; bases outside the gene matches: 5. The V gene's germline CDR1 is MNHEY and CDR2 SVGAGI. The DNA of the CDR3 is TGTGCCAGCAGCCGCGGGGGGCAATACGAGCAGTACTTC. It codes for CASSRGGQYEQYF.

In its sample, this clone was seen a few times. This chain links TRBV11-2 with TRBJ1-6, with 8 bases fitting TRBD1. The CDR3 is 14 residues long. J lost 5 bases, V lost 5 bases, and 2 bases had no gene match. Germline CDR1 and CDR2: SGHAT and FQNNGV. The CDR3 bases are TGTGCCAGCAGCCGGGGACAGGATAATTCACCCCTCCACTTT. It encodes CASSRGQDNSPLHF.

The CDR3 DNA reads TGCGCCAGCAGTGAGGGGGGCGGTAATTCACCCCTCCACTTT. Translated: CASSEGGGNSPLHF. The chain combines TRBV10-1 with TRBJ1-6; TRBD1 might be the D (6 bases). V was pared by 2 bases and J by 6 bases, with 8 bases between. CDR3 size: 14 residues. Germline V gene data show CDR1 as WNHNN and CDR2 as SYGVQD (reference sequence).

This clone was seen more than once but under ten times. This sequence joins TRBV29-1 and TRBJ2-5; 14 nucleotides line up with TRBD2. The CDR3 runs to 15 residues. Germline V gene lookup returns CDR1 SQVTM and CDR2 ANQGSEA. The trim removed 2 bases at V and 7 bases at J, leaving 6 bases unmatched. CDR3 sequence reads: CSVEQGTSGGATQYF. The DNA of the CDR3 is TGCAGCGTTGAACAGGGGACTAGCGGGGGTGCGACCCAGTACTTC.

This clone was seen once. The chain employs TRBV6-5 and TRBJ2-2; D not certain. CDR1 is MNHEY, CDR2 SVGAGI, per germline. The CDR3 runs 13 residues. V was clipped by 6 bases and J by 4 bases, with 9 bases between them. CDR3 loop: CASSRVSTGELFF. The CDR3 nucleotides read TGTGCCAGCAGCCGGGTTAGCACCGGGGAGCTGTTTTTT.

This chain uses TRBV10-3 with TRBJ2-7; TRBD1 is a possible D gene (5 bases). The V end was cut by 6 bases, the J end by 2 bases, with 17 bases between. This CDR3 comprises 15 residues. CDR1 is ENHRY, CDR2 SYGVKD, per germline. CDR3 loop: CAIRVEAGRAYEQYF. The CDR3 DNA sequence: TGTGCCATCAGAGTAGAGGCCGGCAGGGCCTACGAGCAGTACTTC.

The V and J genes are TRBV7-6 and TRBJ2-5; D unresolved. The CDR3 is 16 residues long. Per the germline V gene, CDR1 is SGHVS and CDR2 is FNYEAQ. Trimming stripped 5 bases from V and 1 base from J, with 17 bases between. CDR3 amino acids: CASSPKLERVQETQYF. In DNA, the CDR3 is TGTGCCAGCAGCCCCAAACTCGAGCGAGTCCAAGAGACCCAGTACTTC.

The CDR3 DNA sequence: TGTGCCAGCAGCCATCTTCGGACTAGCGACGAGACCCAGTACTTC. Protein product: CASSHLRTSDETQYF. This chain joins TRBV3-1 (or the pseudogene TRBV3-2) and TRBJ2-5; 9 bases fit TRBD2. This CDR3 comprises 15 residues. V lost 3 bases to trimming and J lost 5 bases; unmatched junction nucleotides: 7. Germline CDR1 reads LGHDT; CDR2 reads YNNKEL (reference sequence).